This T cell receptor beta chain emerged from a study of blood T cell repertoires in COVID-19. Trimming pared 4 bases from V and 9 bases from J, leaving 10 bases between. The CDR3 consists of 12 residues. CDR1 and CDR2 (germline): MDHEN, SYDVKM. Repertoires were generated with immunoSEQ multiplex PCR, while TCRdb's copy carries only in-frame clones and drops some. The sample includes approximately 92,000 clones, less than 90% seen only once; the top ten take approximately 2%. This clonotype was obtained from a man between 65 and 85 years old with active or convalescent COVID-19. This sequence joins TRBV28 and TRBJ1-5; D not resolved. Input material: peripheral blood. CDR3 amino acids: CASSSEISPQHF. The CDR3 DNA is TGTGCCAGCAGTTCCGAGATCTCGCCCCAGCATTTT.